The sequence of this T cell receptor (beta chain) was determined in a study of CD8 T cells in ankylosing spondylitis. General study results and limits: A TCR beta motif made of 7 to 9 highly homologous variants seemed typical of ankylosing spondylitis blood.

Many counts were recorded for this clonotype. Antigen unknown. TCRdb reanalysed the 5' RACE reads using MiXCR and keeps one entry per CDR3 protein. Among approximately 150,000 distinct CDR3 sequences, 9.8% were seen once, and the ten largest hold over 12%. The CDR3 totals 15 residues. Germline loops: CDR1 SNHLY, CDR2 FYNNEI. Trimming cost V 6 bases and J 2 bases; bases outside gene matches: 3. This clonotype was obtained from a female donor with ankylosing spondylitis or in good health (not recorded which). The V call is TRBV2, the J call TRBJ2-5; TRBD2 agrees at 13 bases. The sequencing input was blood, either unsorted or a sorted T cell fraction (not recorded which). The CDR3 is CASSGLAGVQETQYF. The CDR3 DNA reads TGTGCCAGCAGCGGACTAGCGGGAGTACAAGAGACCCAGTACTTC.